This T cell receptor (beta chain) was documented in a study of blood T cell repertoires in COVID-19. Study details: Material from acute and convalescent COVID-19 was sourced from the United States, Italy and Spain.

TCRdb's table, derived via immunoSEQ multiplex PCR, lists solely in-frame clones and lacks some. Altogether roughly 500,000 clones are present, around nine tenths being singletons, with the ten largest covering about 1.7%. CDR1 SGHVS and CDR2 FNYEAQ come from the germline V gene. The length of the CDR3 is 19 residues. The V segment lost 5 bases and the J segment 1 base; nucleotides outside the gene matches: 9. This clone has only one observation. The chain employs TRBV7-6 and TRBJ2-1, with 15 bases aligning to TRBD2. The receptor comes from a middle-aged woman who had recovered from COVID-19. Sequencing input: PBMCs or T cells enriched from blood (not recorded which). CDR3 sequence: CASSPSGLAGGPSYNEQFF. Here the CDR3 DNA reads TGTGCCAGCAGCCCCTCCGGACTAGCGGGAGGGCCATCCTACAATGAGCAGTTCTTC. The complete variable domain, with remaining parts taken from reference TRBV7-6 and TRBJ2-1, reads GAGVSQSPRYKVTKRGQDVALRCDPISGHVSLYWYRQALGQGPEFLTYFNYEAQQDKSGLPNDRFSAERPEGSISTLTIQRTEQRDSAMYRCASSPSGLAGGPSYNEQFFGPGTRLTVL.